This passage covers 20 T cell receptor beta chains from one sample sequenced in a study of T cells in localized non-small cell lung cancer. Some clones are missing from TCRdb's copy, which holds only in-frame ones; the method was immunoSEQ multiplex PCR. The table has 25,000 to 30,000 clones, more than 75% seen once. Specimen: peripheral blood, collected before any cancer treatment. The receptors were sampled from a female donor over 55 with stage III squamous cell lung carcinoma.

The chain recombines TRBV7-2 with TRBJ2-2; 13 positions agree with TRBD2. J gave up 6 bases and V 4 bases, and 5 bases lay outside the gene matches. Per the germline V gene, CDR1 is SGHTA and CDR2 is FQGNSA. CDR3 size: 16 residues. The CDR3 here is CASSSTSGGAPGELFF. The CDR3 nucleotides are TGTGCCAGCAGCTCCACTAGCGGGGGGGCCCCCGGGGAGCTGTTTTTT.

This clone was detected only once. Here the CDR3 DNA reads TGTGCCAGCAGGGGGGGACAGATCTCTGGAAACACCATATATTTT. Its translation is CASRGGQISGNTIYF. The rearrangement links TRBV5-6 to TRBJ1-3, with 7 bases that match TRBD1. The junction had 5 bases not matched to a gene; V was cut back by 5 bases and J by 0 bases. The CDR3 is 15 amino acids. Germline loops: CDR1 SGHDT, CDR2 YYEEEE.

The V and J genes are TRBV19 and TRBJ2-1; D ambiguous. This CDR3 comprises 12 residues. CDR1 LNHDA and CDR2 SQIVND come from the germline V gene (reference sequence). V lost 0 bases and J lost 10, with 7 bases in between. As DNA, the CDR3 is TGTGCCAGTAGTATAGAAGCCAGGGAGCAGTTCTTC. Translating gives CASSIEAREQFF. Together with reference TRBV19 and TRBJ2-1, the CDR3 gives the full variable domain: DGGITQSPKYLFRKEGQNVTLSCEQNLNHDAMYWYRQDPGQGLRLIYYSQIVNDFQKGDIAEGYSVSREKKESFPLTVTSAQKNPTAFYLCASSIEAREQFFGPGTRLTVL.

This chain joins TRBV28 and TRBJ2-3; perhaps TRBD2 as D (6 bases). The V gene lost 5 bases and the J gene lost 5 bases, with 17 bases spanning the gap. The CDR3 extends over 15 amino acids. CDR1 and CDR2 (germline): MDHEN, SYDVKM. The CDR3 sequence is CASSLSGALQDTQYF. CDR3 in DNA: TGTGCCAGCAGTCTCTCGGGAGCGCTACAAGATACGCAGTATTTT.

The chain couples TRBV28 to TRBJ1-6, with TRBD1 matching 7 bases. Germline CDR1 is MDHEN and CDR2 is SYDVKM. Unmatched junction bases numbered 12, after V lost 4 bases and J lost 0 bases. The CDR3 is 19 amino acids. The CDR3 here is CASSSTTGSGRSYNSPLHF. Here the CDR3 DNA reads TGTGCCAGCAGTTCCACGACAGGGTCCGGGCGCTCCTATAATTCACCCCTCCACTTT.

The CDR3, as DNA: TGTGCCAGTAGTACTAACTCGGGACAGTCTGGAAACACCATATATTTT. Protein product: CASSTNSGQSGNTIYF. The V gene is TRBV19, the J gene TRBJ1-3, with TRBD1 matching over 7 bases. V shed 4 bases, J shed 1 base, and the junction held 7 bases outside the gene matches. This CDR3 has 16 residues. CDR1 is LNHDA, CDR2 SQIVND, per germline (reference sequence).

This chain links TRBV5-1 with TRBJ2-7; a possible D gene is TRBD2 (7 bases). CDR1 and CDR2 from the germline V gene are SGHRS and YFSETQ. With 7 bases removed from V and 3 bases from J, the gap between germline ends came to 14 bases. The CDR3 contains 13 residues. The CDR3 nucleotides are TGCGCCAGCGCCGGAGGGGGGGGCTACGAGCAGTACTTC. This gives the protein CASAGGGGYEQYF. The whole variable domain, filled in from reference TRBV5-1 and TRBJ2-7, reads KAGVTQTPRYLIKTRGQQVTLSCSPISGHRSVSWYQQTPGQGLQFLFEYFSETQRNKGNFPGRFSGRQFSNSRSEMNVSTLELGDSALYLCASAGGGGYEQYFGPGTRLTVT.

V and J are TRBV15 and TRBJ2-1; 8 bases match TRBD2. J was trimmed by 9 bases and V by 3 bases; bases with no gene match: 10. The CDR3 runs 15 residues. Germline assignment: CDR1 LNHNV and CDR2 YYDKDF (reference sequence). CDR3 in amino acids: CATSSGGRSRGEQFF. For the CDR3, the DNA is TGTGCCACCAGCAGCGGCGGGAGGTCTCGAGGTGAGCAGTTCTTC.

CDR3 sequence: CASSLVPLQGGEQYF. CDR3 sequence (DNA): TGTGCCAGCAGCTTAGTCCCCCTACAGGGCGGCGAGCAGTACTTC. The chain recombines TRBV7-2 with TRBJ2-7; possible D gene TRBD1, 6 bases. The CDR3 extends over 15 amino acids. The germline gives CDR1 SGHTA, CDR2 FQGNSA. Trimming removed 1 base at V and 6 bases at J, with 16 bases between.

V and J are TRBV10-1 and TRBJ2-7; D not certain. CDR3 size: 12 residues. CDR1 is WNHNN and CDR2 is SYGVQD in the germline V gene (reference sequence). The V end was cut by 3 bases, the J end by 0 bases, with 3 bases between. CDR3 nucleotides: TGCGCCAGCAGTGACAACTCCTACGAGCAGTACTTC. Its translation is CASSDNSYEQYF.

V and J are TRBV28 and TRBJ1-6; D not resolved. V was trimmed by 11 bases and J by 7 bases, leaving 15 bases between them. CDR3 size: 13 residues. In germline, CDR1 is MDHEN, CDR2 SYDVKM. Here the CDR3 DNA reads TGTGCCGAACGGGTCGGAGTAAATTCACCCCTCCACTTT. As protein: CAERVGVNSPLHF.

This clone has a single count. The chain couples TRBV19 to TRBJ2-2, with TRBD2 as a possible D gene (5 bases). In germline, CDR1 is LNHDA, CDR2 SQIVND (reference sequence). This CDR3 has 17 amino acids. Trimming left V 1 base short and J 2 bases short, with 14 bases between. Here the CDR3 DNA reads TGTGCCAGTAGTATAGGCGGGCAGATAGTAAACACCGGGGAGCTGTTTTTT. Its protein product is CASSIGGQIVNTGELFF.

This chain uses TRBV30 with TRBJ2-5; D assignment may be TRBD1 or TRBD2 (5 bases each). The J call is in doubt because the DNA end fits TRBJ2-7 better. CDR1 GTSNPN and CDR2 SVGIG come from the germline V gene (reference sequence). CDR3 length equals 13 residues. The CDR3 protein is CAWRVGGTYEQYF. The CDR3 nucleotides are TGTGCCTGGAGAGTTGGGGGTACCTACGAGCAGTACTTC.

The V gene is TRBV2, the J gene TRBJ2-1; TRBD2 matches 12 bases. Losses at the gene ends were 8 bases for V and 6 bases for J; bases not matched to a gene: 2. The CDR3 totals 13 residues. In germline, CDR1 is SNHLY, CDR2 FYNNEI. In DNA, the CDR3 is TGTGCCAGCGCACTAGCGGGGGGCAATGAGCAGTTCTTC. Protein sequence: CASALAGGNEQFF.

The rearrangement joins TRBV18 to TRBJ1-6; tentatively, D is TRBD1 (5 bases). Trimming shortened V by 1 base and J by 5 bases, and 6 bases separated the two germline ends. Germline lookup yields CDR1 KGHSH and CDR2 LQKENI. The CDR3 covers 14 residues. The CDR3 region is CASSPQGNNSPLHF. The CDR3 nucleotides read TGTGCCAGCTCACCACAGGGGAATAATTCACCCCTCCACTTT.

The chain uses TRBV7-8 and TRBJ1-5, with 8 bases matching TRBD1. CDR1 and CDR2 (germline): SGHVS, FQNEAQ. The J segment lost 4 bases and the V segment lost 6 bases, leaving 11 bases of the junction unmatched. The CDR3 is 16 residues long. The CDR3 sequence: CASSPARTGPNQPQHF. CDR3 sequence (DNA): TGTGCCAGCAGTCCAGCGCGGACAGGGCCTAATCAGCCCCAGCATTTT.

The V and J genes are TRBV15 and TRBJ2-7; 13 bases fit TRBD2. The V gene's germline CDR1 is LNHNV and CDR2 YYDKDF (reference sequence). V lost 1 base and J lost 4; bases outside the gene matches: 4. The CDR3 runs 16 residues. The CDR3 here is CATSRVTSGRRYEQYF. DNA for the CDR3: TGTGCCACCAGCAGAGTGACTAGCGGGAGGAGGTACGAGCAGTACTTC.

This clone came up once. This chain joins TRBV5-1 and TRBJ1-1; D call uncertain. The V gene lost 0 bases and the J gene lost 7 bases, with 10 bases spanning the gap. The CDR3 runs to 13 residues. Germline assignment: CDR1 SGHRS and CDR2 YFSETQ. CDR3 in DNA: TGCGCCAGCAGCTTGGGGGCGGCGCTTGAAGCTTTCTTT. This encodes CASSLGAALEAFF.

V and J are TRBV5-6 and TRBJ2-1; D assignment may be TRBD1 or TRBD2 (5 bases each). The V gene's germline CDR1 is SGHDT and CDR2 YYEEEE. The length of the CDR3 is 16 residues. The ends were cut back, 3 bases at V and 5 bases at J, with 18 bases in the middle. CDR3 bases: TGTGCCAGCAGCTCCTCCTTCCGGGACCTCAACAATGAGCAGTTCTTC. It translates to CASSSSFRDLNNEQFF.

The rearrangement joins TRBV9 to TRBJ1-3, with D unresolved. Germline CDR1 reads SGDLS; CDR2 reads YYNGEE. The CDR3 spans 14 residues. V was pared by 0 bases and J by 4 bases, with 8 bases between. For the CDR3, the DNA is TGTGCCAGCAGCGTAGGAGGGCAGGGAAACACCATATATTTT. This translates into CASSVGGQGNTIYF.